This is a list of T cell receptor beta chains from one sample in a study of cytomegalovirus exposure and HLA in healthy donors. TCRdb's copy holds only in-frame clones and misses some; the assay was immunoSEQ multiplex PCR. The table counts under 65,000 clones; 6% to 7.5% lies in the top ten. Sequencing used PBMCs. The source is a woman aged 40 to 49 in good health and CMV-seronegative. CDR3s include the opening cysteine and the closing phenylalanine or tryptophan. A D gene is named only where the DNA matches it firmly.

V gene	J gene	D gene	CDR3 DNA	CDR3 protein
TRBV18	TRBJ2-3	.	TGTGCCAGCTCCCCTATAACGGGTACGCAGTATTTT	CASSPITGTQYF
TRBV9	TRBJ2-3	TRBD2	TGTGCCAGCAGCGTAGGCCTTAGCGGGGGGGCGGGCGGTACGCAGTATTTT	CASSVGLSGGAGGTQYF
TRBV25-1	TRBJ2-5	TRBD1	TGTGCCAGCAGTGACAGGGGGCAAGAGACCCAGTACTTC	CASSDRGQETQYF
TRBV5-1	TRBJ1-5	TRBD1	TGCGCCAGCAGCGATGGACAGGGAAATCAGCCCCAGCATTTT	CASSDGQGNQPQHF
TRBV30	TRBJ2-2	.	TGTGCCTGGAGTGTACGAGTAGGGGCGAACACCGGGGAGCTGTTTTTT	CAWSVRVGANTGELFF
TRBV13	TRBJ1-6	.	TGTGCCAGCAGCGAGGGGGAAAATTCACCCCTCCACTTT	CASSEGENSPLHF
TRBV18	TRBJ2-7	TRBD2	TGTGCCAGCTCACCACTACTAGCGGGGGGGCAGTACGAGCAGTACTTC	CASSPLLAGGQYEQYF
TRBV29-1	TRBJ1-5	.	TGCAGCGTTGGGATTGCAGGGGAAGGCAATCAGCCCCAGCATTTT	CSVGIAGEGNQPQHF
TRBV19	TRBJ1-5	.	TGTGCCAGTAGTATCCTCGGGAAGGGCAATCAGCCCCAGCATTTT	CASSILGKGNQPQHF
TRBV5-1	TRBJ1-6	.	TGCGCCAGCAGCTTGGACAGGCCTTCTTCTTCACCCCTCCACTTT	CASSLDRPSSSPLHF
TRBV19	TRBJ1-2	TRBD1	TGTGCCACCCAAATTGGGACAGGGGGTGGCTATGGCTACACCTTC	CATQIGTGGGYGYTF
TRBV18	TRBJ1-5	.	TGTGCCAGCTCACAGGGGTCAGAAGCCCAGCATTTT	CASSQGSEAQHF
TRBV4-3	TRBJ2-2	TRBD2	TGCGCCAGCAGCCAAGAAGTCCTTGTGGGAGGGTCCGGGGAGCTGTTTTTT	CASSQEVLVGGSGELFF
TRBV6-1	TRBJ2-7	TRBD2	TGTGCCAGCAGGGGCCGGGAGGTACCCTACGAGCAGTACTTC	CASRGREVPYEQYF